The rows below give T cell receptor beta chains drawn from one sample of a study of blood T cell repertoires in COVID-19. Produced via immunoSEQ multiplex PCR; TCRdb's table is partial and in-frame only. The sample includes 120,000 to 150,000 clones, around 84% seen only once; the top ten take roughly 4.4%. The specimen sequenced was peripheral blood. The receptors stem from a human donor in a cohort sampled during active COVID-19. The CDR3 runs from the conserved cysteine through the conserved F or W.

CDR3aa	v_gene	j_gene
CASGTGVEETQYF	TRBV2	TRBJ2-5
CASRRRLAANTGELFF	TRBV28	TRBJ2-2
CASMFVVGEQYF	TRBV2	TRBJ2-7
CASNADRVGAYEQYF	TRBV28	TRBJ2-7
CASSQAGNLHEQYF	TRBV4-1	TRBJ2-7
CASSYSLGAEAFF	TRBV6-5	TRBJ1-1
CASSYARTGGSYGYTF	TRBV6-5	TRBJ1-2
CASSLTGSNQPQHF	TRBV5-4	TRBJ1-5
CASGQGAVSPLHF	TRBV19	TRBJ1-6
CASSLGGSNSPLHF	TRBV7-9	TRBJ1-6
CASSLHGGGTEAFF	TRBV9	TRBJ1-1